This TCR beta chain was found in a study of cytomegalovirus exposure and HLA in healthy donors. Study observations and caveats: When analyzed later, a missense DCLRE1C variant was found to be linked to TCR beta V- and J-gene trimming.

Primers included in the PCR were 60 Vbeta and 13 Jbeta primers. The assay was immunoSEQ multiplex PCR, and TCRdb's table has in-frame clones only and misses some. The sample carries around 140,000 clones, around 82% recorded once. Germline values: CDR1 GTSNPN, CDR2 SVGIG (reference sequence). The CDR3 spans 13 residues. The germline V and J ends were trimmed by 0 bases and 8 bases, with 13 bases remaining between them. For this clone: Its antigen remains unknown.

The chain is built from TRBV30 and TRBJ1-2; D uncertain. This sequence was found in a young woman in good health and CMV-seropositive. What was sequenced was PBMCs. The CDR3 region has the DNA TGTGCCTGGAGTGTTTCAGGTTCTGGAGGCTACACCTTC. It codes for CAWSVSGSGGYTF.